This TCR beta chain was captured by sequencing in a study of blood T cell repertoires in COVID-19. In the study overall: There were acute and convalescent COVID-19 samples, and they came from the United States, Italy and Spain. The analysed material was cDNA or gDNA that came from T cells, B-cell-depleted T cells, or PBMCs.

The germline gives CDR1 KGHSH, CDR2 LQKENI. The V gene lost 3 bases and the J gene lost 3 bases, with 18 bases spanning the gap. The CDR3 covers 17 residues. Under the authors' procedure: Reference gene primer amplification gave nucleated cell count estimates. Profiled with immunoSEQ multiplex PCR; TCRdb holds only in-frame clones, not every one. The V and J calls and clone size were taken over from that table, and D and trimming were inferred from the DNA. The data hold 20,000 or so clones, with 75% to 95% observed a single time. Material: peripheral blood. V and J are TRBV18 and TRBJ2-1; D gene unclear. The TCR sequence derives from an older woman with active COVID-19. The CDR3 loop is CASSPPSRGALYNEQFF. CDR3 in DNA: TGTGCCAGCTCACCCCCGTCACGAGGCGCCCTCTACAATGAGCAGTTCTTC.